Shown below are 18 T cell receptor beta chains from a single sample sequenced in a study of neoadjuvant anti-PD-1 for oral cavity cancer. The time point was: after neoadjuvant nivolumab, at surgical resection. Produced via immunoSEQ multiplex PCR; TCRdb's table is partial and in-frame only. The profile shows 23,000 or so clones, roughly 29% of them singletons. The starting material was tumor tissue, obtained after nivolumab (anti-PD-1) treatment. The source of these receptors is a person aged 35 to 85 with oral cavity squamous cell carcinoma.

This clone was found a few times. The chain couples TRBV2 to TRBJ1-5, with a possible D match to TRBD1 (6 bases). Germline V gene lookup returns CDR1 SNHLY and CDR2 FYNNEI. With 3 bases removed from V and 6 bases from J, the gap between germline ends came to 12 bases. This CDR3 comprises 14 residues. CDR3 protein: CASSDSGGGQPQHF. The CDR3 coding sequence is TGTGCCAGCAGTGATTCCGGGGGCGGTCAGCCCCAGCATTTT.

V and J are TRBV27 and TRBJ2-7, with 9 bases fitting TRBD1. Germline lookup yields CDR1 MNHEY and CDR2 SMNVEV (reference sequence). The CDR3 has 15 residues. J lost 3 bases, V lost 4 bases, and 7 bases had no gene match. CDR3 in amino acids: CASSSEWTGVYEQYF. CDR3 coding DNA: TGTGCCAGCAGTTCGGAGTGGACAGGGGTCTACGAGCAGTACTTC.

This clone was counted at least ten times. The genes are TRBV7-9 and TRBJ1-2, with D possibly being TRBD1 (6 bases). Trimming removed 6 bases at V and 6 bases at J, with 14 bases between. The V gene's germline CDR1 is SEHNR and CDR2 FQNEAQ (reference sequence). This CDR3 has 13 residues. Written as DNA, the CDR3 is TGTGCCAGCAGTGCTCAGGGGTCACATGGCTACACCTTC. Protein: CASSAQGSHGYTF.

V gene TRBV4-2 combines with J gene TRBJ2-1; 7 positions agree with TRBD2. Trimming cost V 5 bases and J 3 bases; bases outside gene matches: 16. The CDR3 spans 18 residues. Per the germline V gene, CDR1 is LGHNA and CDR2 is YNFKEQ. The CDR3 sequence: CASSSPQVGGGDYNEQFF. The CDR3 bases are TGTGCCAGCAGCTCCCCCCAGGTAGGCGGGGGTGACTACAATGAGCAGTTCTTC.

The V and J genes are TRBV28 and TRBJ1-3; possibly TRBD1 for D (6 bases). Germline V gene lookup returns CDR1 MDHEN and CDR2 SYDVKM. Trimming removed 6 bases from V and 0 bases from J, with 9 bases in between. CDR3 length: 14 amino acids. CDR3 bases: TGTGCCAGCAGCCGAGGGGGCTCTGGAAACACCATATATTTT. It is translated as CASSRGGSGNTIYF.

This clone was observed a few times. The V and J genes are TRBV5-6 and TRBJ2-2; D tentatively fits TRBD1 or TRBD2 (5 bases each). V was trimmed by 6 bases and J by 5 bases, leaving 17 bases between them. The germline V gene has CDR1 SGHDT and CDR2 YYEEEE. The CDR3 spans 15 residues. CDR3 sequence: CASTPHPGSTGELFF. CDR3 sequence (DNA): TGTGCCAGCACACCGCACCCAGGGAGTACCGGGGAGCTGTTTTTT.

V gene TRBV11-2 combines with J gene TRBJ2-7; the D call may be TRBD1 or TRBD2 (5 bases each). Between the trimmed V and J ends, which lost 6 bases and 0 bases, there was a span of 12 bases. This CDR3 has 14 amino acids. Per germline, CDR1 SGHAT and CDR2 FQNNGV. The CDR3 sequence: CASRPGPNSYEQYF. In DNA form, the CDR3 reads TGTGCCAGCAGGCCGGGACCCAACTCCTACGAGCAGTACTTC.

This clone came up a few times. CDR3 residues: CASSQNRDGYTHTEAFF. For the CDR3, the DNA is TGCGCCAGCAGCCAAAACCGGGACGGATACACCCACACTGAAGCTTTCTTT. This sequence joins TRBV5-1 and TRBJ1-1, with a weak D call TRBD1 (5 bases). Germline V CDR1 and CDR2: SGHRS, YFSETQ. The CDR3 is 17 residues long. Trimming took off 4 bases at V and 3 bases at J, with 22 bases between the two ends.

The chain couples TRBV19 to TRBJ1-2; D may be TRBD1 (5 bases). V was trimmed by 6 bases and J by 8 bases, leaving 22 bases between them. Germline CDR1 is LNHDA and CDR2 is SQIVND (reference sequence). This CDR3 has 15 amino acids. DNA of the CDR3: TGTGCCAGTAGCGGTTTTTTGGGAGGGGAGCAGGGCTACACCTTC. Amino acids: CASSGFLGGEQGYTF. The full variable domain, in which reference TRBV19 and TRBJ1-2 provide the parts outside the CDR3, is DGGITQSPKYLFRKEGQNVTLSCEQNLNHDAMYWYRQDPGQGLRLIYYSQIVNDFQKGDIAEGYSVSREKKESFPLTVTSAQKNPTAFYLCASSGFLGGEQGYTFGSGTRLTVV.

A few counts support this clone. V usage is TRBV5-1 and J usage is TRBJ2-7; perhaps TRBD1 as D (6 bases). V was clipped by 1 base and J by 3 bases, with 11 bases between them. Germline V gene lookup returns CDR1 SGHRS and CDR2 YFSETQ. The CDR3 is made up of 14 amino acids. The CDR3 bases are TGCGCCAGCAGCTTGCTGGGGGCGGACTACGAGCAGTACTTC. Amino acid sequence: CASSLLGADYEQYF.

This sequence joins TRBV18 and TRBJ2-3, with D perhaps matching TRBD2 (6 bases). Germline CDR1 is KGHSH and CDR2 is LQKENI. The germline V and J ends were trimmed by 2 bases and 5 bases, with 14 bases remaining between them. The CDR3 contains 15 residues. The CDR3 reads CASSPRAGPEDTQYF. In DNA, the CDR3 is TGTGCCAGCTCACCAAGGGCGGGACCGGAAGATACGCAGTATTTT.

A few counts support this clone. This chain joins TRBV18 and TRBJ1-2; D perhaps matches TRBD1 (5 bases). Germline loops: CDR1 KGHSH, CDR2 LQKENI. V was shortened by 6 bases and J by 2 bases, with 13 bases between the two germline ends. The CDR3 has 14 amino acids. The CDR3 loop reads CASSDLAGNYGYTF. CDR3 DNA: TGTGCCAGCTCTGACCTGGCAGGGAACTATGGCTACACCTTC.

This clone is medium-sized in the sample. The chain carries TRBV11-2 and TRBJ1-2; tentative D call: TRBD1 (5 bases). From germline, CDR1 is SGHAT and CDR2 FQNNGV. The CDR3 loop spans 13 amino acids. The V end was cut by 2 bases, the J end by 6 bases, with 10 bases between. DNA for the CDR3: TGTGCCAGCAGCTTACTGACAGTGGATGGCTACACCTTC. Amino acids: CASSLLTVDGYTF. Combining the CDR3 with reference TRBV11-2 and TRBJ1-2 gives the whole variable domain EAGVAQSPRYKIIEKRQSVAFWCNPISGHATLYWYQQILGQGPKLLIQFQNNGVVDDSQLPKDRFSAERLKGVDSTLKIQPAKLEDSAVYLCASSLLTVDGYTFGSGTRLTVV.

The V and J genes are TRBV5-4 and TRBJ2-6; 7 bases align to TRBD2. Germline trimming cut 6 bases from V and 2 bases from J; bases unmatched to any gene: 14. CDR1 is SGHNT, CDR2 YYREEE, per germline (reference sequence). This CDR3 contains 18 residues. The CDR3 loop is CASTPWEGFRAGANVLTF. In DNA, the CDR3 is TGTGCCAGCACCCCTTGGGAGGGATTCAGGGCTGGGGCCAACGTCCTGACTTTC.

Only a few counts were recorded for this clone. The rearrangement uses TRBV10-2 and TRBJ2-7; D ambiguous. CDR3 size: 11 residues. Germline CDR1 WSHSY, CDR2 SAAADI. V dropped 7 bases and J dropped 5 bases, with 9 bases sitting between them. The CDR3 spells CASKTFDEQYF. In DNA form, the CDR3 reads TGCGCCAGCAAGACCTTCGACGAGCAGTACTTC.

The table lists this clone with a few counts. The chain recombines TRBV28 with TRBJ1-1, with D perhaps TRBD1 (5 bases). Germline V CDR1 and CDR2: MDHEN, SYDVKM. This CDR3 has 11 amino acids. Trimming removed 7 bases at V and 7 bases at J, with 10 bases between. CDR3 coding DNA: TGTGCCAGCAAGGGGACGTTTGAAGCTTTCTTT. This encodes CASKGTFEAFF.

The chain carries TRBV9 and TRBJ2-7, with D unresolved. V lost 3 bases and J 5 bases, leaving 18 bases between the germline ends. This CDR3 is built from 15 residues. CDR1 and CDR2 from the germline V gene are SGDLS and YYNGEE. The CDR3 protein is CASSASTKGTDEQYF. The DNA for the CDR3 is TGTGCCAGCAGCGCCTCGACAAAGGGCACCGACGAGCAGTACTTC.

The genes are TRBV5-6 and TRBJ2-7; a weak D match, TRBD1 (6 bases). This CDR3 has 15 amino acids. Trimming shortened V by 3 bases and J by 0 bases, and 13 bases separated the two germline ends. The germline V gene encodes CDR1 SGHDT and CDR2 YYEEEE. CDR3: CASSYPGVSSYEQYF. In nucleotides, the CDR3 is TGTGCCAGCAGCTACCCAGGGGTTAGCTCCTACGAGCAGTACTTC.